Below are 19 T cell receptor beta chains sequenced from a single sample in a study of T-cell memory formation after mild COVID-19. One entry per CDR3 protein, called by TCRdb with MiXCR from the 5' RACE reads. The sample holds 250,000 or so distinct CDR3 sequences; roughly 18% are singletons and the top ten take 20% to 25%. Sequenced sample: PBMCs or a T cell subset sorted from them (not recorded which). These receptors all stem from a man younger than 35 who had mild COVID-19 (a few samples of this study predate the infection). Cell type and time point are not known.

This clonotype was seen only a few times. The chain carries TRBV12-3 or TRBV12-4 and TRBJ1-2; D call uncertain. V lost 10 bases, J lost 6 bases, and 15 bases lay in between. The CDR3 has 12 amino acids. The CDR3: CATLPISDGYTF. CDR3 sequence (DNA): TGTGCCACCCTACCGATCTCGGATGGCTACACCTTC.

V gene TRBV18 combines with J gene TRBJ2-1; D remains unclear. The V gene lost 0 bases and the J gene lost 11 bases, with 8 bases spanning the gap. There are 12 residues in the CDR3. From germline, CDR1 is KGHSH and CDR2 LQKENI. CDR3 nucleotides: TGTGCCAGCTCACCACCTTCCAGACAGCAGTTCTTC. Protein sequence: CASSPPSRQQFF.

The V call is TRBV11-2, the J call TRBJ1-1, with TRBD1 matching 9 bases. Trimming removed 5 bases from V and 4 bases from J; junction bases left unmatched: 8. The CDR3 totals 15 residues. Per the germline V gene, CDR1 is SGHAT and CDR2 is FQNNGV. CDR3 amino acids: CASSDHRGPGTEAFF. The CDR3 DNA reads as TGTGCCAGCAGCGACCACAGGGGGCCGGGCACTGAAGCTTTCTTT.

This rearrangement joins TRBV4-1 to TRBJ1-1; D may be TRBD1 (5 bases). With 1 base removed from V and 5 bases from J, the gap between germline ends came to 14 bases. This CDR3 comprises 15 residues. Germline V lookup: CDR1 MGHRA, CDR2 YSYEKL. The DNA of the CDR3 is TGCGCCAGCAGCCAAGCTTCTCAGGGTGGGACTGAAGCTTTCTTT. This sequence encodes CASSQASQGGTEAFF.

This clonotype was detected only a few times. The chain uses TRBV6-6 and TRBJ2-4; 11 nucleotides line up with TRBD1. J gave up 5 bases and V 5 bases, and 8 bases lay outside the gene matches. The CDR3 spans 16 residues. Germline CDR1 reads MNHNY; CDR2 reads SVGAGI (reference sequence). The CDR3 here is CASSHRTGGDENIQYF. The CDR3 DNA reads TGTGCCAGCAGTCATCGGACAGGGGGCGATGAAAACATTCAGTACTTC.

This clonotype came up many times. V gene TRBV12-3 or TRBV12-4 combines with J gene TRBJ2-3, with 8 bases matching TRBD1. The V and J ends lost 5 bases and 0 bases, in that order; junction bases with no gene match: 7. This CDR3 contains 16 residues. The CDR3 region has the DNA TGTGCCAGCAGTCAGGGGGCCGCGTTAAGCACAGATACGCAGTATTTT. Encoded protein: CASSQGAALSTDTQYF.

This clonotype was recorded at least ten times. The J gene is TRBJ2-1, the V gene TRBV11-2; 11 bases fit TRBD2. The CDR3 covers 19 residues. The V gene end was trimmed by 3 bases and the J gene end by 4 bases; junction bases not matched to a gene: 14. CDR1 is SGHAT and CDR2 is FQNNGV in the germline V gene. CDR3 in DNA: TGTGCCAGCAGCTTTACTAGCGGGGGACCCCTAGATACTTACAATGAGCAGTTCTTC. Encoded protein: CASSFTSGGPLDTYNEQFF.

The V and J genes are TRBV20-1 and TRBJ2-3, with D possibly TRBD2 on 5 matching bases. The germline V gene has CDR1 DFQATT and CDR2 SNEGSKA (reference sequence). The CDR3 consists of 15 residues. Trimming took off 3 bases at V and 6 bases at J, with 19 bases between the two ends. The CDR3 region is CSASEIGSPGDTQYF. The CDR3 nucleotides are TGCAGTGCTAGTGAGATCGGCTCGCCGGGGGATACGCAGTATTTT.

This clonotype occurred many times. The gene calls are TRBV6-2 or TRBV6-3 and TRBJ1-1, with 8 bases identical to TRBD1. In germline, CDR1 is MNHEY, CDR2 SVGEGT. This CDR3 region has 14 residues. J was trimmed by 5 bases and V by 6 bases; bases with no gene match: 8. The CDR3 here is CASSRGQGGTEAFF. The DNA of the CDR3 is TGTGCCAGCAGCCGTGGACAGGGAGGGACTGAAGCTTTCTTT.

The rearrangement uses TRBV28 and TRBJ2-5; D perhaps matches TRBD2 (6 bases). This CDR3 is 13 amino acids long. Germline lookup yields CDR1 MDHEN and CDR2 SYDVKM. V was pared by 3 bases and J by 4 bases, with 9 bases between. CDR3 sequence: CASSLTSLETQYF. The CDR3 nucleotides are TGTGCCAGCAGTTTGACTAGTTTAGAGACCCAGTACTTC. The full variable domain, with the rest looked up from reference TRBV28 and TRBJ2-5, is DVKVTQSSRYLVKRTGEKVFLECVQDMDHENMFWYRQDPGLGLRLIYFSYDVKMKEKGDIPEGYSVSREKKERFSLILESASTNQTSMYLCASSLTSLETQYFGPGTRLLVL.

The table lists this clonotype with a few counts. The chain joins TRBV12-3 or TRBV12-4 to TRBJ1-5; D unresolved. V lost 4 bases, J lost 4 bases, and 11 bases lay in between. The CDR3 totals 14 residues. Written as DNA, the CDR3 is TGTGCCAGCAGTTCTGCCACAGCAAATCAGCCCCAGCATTTT. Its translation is CASSSATANQPQHF.

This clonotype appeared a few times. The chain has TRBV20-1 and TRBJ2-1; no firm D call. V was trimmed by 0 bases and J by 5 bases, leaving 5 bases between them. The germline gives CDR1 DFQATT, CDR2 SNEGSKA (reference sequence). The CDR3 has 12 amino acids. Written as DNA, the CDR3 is TGCAGTGCTAGAGAGGGAAACAATGAGCAGTTCTTC. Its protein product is CSAREGNNEQFF.

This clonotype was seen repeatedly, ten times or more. CDR3 region: CASSLIAGVYNEQFF. CDR3 coding DNA: TGTGCCAGCAGTTTAATAGCGGGGGTATACAATGAGCAGTTCTTC. V is TRBV27 and J is TRBJ2-1, with TRBD2 identical over 9 bases. J was trimmed by 4 bases and V by 2 bases; bases with no gene match: 3. This CDR3 comprises 15 residues. Germline assignment: CDR1 MNHEY and CDR2 SMNVEV (reference sequence).

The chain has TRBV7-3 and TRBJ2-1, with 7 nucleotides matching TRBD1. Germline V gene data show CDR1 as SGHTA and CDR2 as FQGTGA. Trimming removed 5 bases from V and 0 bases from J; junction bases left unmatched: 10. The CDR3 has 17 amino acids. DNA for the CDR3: TGTGCCAGCAGCCGATGGGACGCAGGGGGCTCCTACAATGAGCAGTTCTTC. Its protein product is CASSRWDAGGSYNEQFF.

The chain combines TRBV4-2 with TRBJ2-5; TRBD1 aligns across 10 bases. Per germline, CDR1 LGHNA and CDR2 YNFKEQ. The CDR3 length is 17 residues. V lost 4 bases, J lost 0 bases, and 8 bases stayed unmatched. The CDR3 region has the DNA TGTGCCAGCAGCCCCTCCGGCGGGACAGGGGACCAAGAGACCCAGTACTTC. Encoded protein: CASSPSGGTGDQETQYF.

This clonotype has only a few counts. CDR3 in DNA: TGTGCCAGCAGCTTGACCCCCGGGACAGGATATGAAGCTTTCTTT. This codes for CASSLTPGTGYEAFF. The chain has TRBV7-2 and TRBJ1-1; TRBD1 matches 8 bases. V lost 3 bases, J lost 7 bases, and 10 bases stayed unmatched. This CDR3 spans 15 amino acids. Per the germline V gene, CDR1 is SGHTA and CDR2 is FQGNSA.

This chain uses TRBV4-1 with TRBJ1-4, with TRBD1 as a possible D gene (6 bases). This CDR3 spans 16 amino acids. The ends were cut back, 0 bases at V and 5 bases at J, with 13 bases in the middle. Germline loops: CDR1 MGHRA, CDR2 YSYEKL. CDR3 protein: CASSQDGGRFNEKLFF. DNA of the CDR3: TGCGCCAGCAGCCAAGATGGGGGCAGGTTCAATGAAAAACTGTTTTTT.

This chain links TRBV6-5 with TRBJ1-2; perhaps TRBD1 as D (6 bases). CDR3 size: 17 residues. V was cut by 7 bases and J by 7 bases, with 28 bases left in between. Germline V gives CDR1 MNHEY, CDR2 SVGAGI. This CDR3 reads CASNRGGGELQKGGYTF. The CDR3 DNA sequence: TGTGCCAGCAATCGCGGGGGCGGCGAACTGCAAAAAGGTGGCTACACCTTC.

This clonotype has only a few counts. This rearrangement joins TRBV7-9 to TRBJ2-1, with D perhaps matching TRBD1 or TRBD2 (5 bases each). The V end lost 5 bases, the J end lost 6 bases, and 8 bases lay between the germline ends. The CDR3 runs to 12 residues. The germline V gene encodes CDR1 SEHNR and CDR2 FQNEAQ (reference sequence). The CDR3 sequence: CASSGGINEQFF. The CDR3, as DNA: TGTGCCAGCAGCGGGGGAATCAATGAGCAGTTCTTC.